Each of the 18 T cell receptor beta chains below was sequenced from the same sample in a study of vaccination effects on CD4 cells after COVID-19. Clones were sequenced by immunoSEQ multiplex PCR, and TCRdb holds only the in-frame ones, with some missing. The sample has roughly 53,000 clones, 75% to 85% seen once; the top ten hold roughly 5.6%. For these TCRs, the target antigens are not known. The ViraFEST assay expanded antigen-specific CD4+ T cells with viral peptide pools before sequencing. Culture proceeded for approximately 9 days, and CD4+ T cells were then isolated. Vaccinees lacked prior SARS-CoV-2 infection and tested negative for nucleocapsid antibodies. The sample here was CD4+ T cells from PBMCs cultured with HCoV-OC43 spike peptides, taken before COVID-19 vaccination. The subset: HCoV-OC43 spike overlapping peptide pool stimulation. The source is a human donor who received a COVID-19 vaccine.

Here the CDR3 reads CASKVRGQETQYF. CDR3 sequence (DNA): TGTGCCAGCAAGGTGAGGGGCCAAGAGACCCAGTACTTC. The chain is built from TRBV6-6 and TRBJ2-5, with D perhaps matching TRBD1 or TRBD2 (5 bases each). V lost 7 bases and J lost 1, with 10 bases in between. Per germline, CDR1 MNHNY and CDR2 SVGAGI (reference sequence). This CDR3 region has 13 residues.

The DNA of the CDR3 is TGTGCCAGCAGTCCGCAAAAGCACTACTGGTACGAGCAGTACGTC. Translating gives CASSPQKHYWYEQYV. The V call is TRBV6-5, the J call TRBJ2-7; D remains ambiguous. Trimming left V 5 bases short and J 4 bases short, with 18 bases between. CDR3 length: 15 amino acids. Germline V CDR1 and CDR2: MNHEY, SVGAGI.

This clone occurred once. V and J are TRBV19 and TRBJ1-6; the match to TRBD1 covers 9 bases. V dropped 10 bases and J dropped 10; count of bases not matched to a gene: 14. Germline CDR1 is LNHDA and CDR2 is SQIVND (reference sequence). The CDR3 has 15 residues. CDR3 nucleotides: TGTGCCACTTCGCCTAGGACAGGGGTCGGATCACCCCTCCACTTT. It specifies CATSPRTGVGSPLHF.

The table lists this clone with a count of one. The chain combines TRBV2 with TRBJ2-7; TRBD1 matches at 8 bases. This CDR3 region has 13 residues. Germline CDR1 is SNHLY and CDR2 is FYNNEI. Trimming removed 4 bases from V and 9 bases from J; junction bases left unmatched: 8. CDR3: CASSGSGTGSQYV. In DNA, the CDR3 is TGTGCCAGCAGTGGAAGTGGGACAGGATCGCAGTACGTC.

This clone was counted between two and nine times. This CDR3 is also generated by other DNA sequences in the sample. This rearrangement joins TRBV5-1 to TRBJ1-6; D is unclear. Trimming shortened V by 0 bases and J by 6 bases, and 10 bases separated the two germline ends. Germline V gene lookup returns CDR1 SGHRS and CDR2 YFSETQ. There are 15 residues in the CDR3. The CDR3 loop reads CASSLVGDRNSPLHF. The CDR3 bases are TGCGCCAGCAGCTTGGTCGGCGATCGTAATTCACCCCTCCACTTT.

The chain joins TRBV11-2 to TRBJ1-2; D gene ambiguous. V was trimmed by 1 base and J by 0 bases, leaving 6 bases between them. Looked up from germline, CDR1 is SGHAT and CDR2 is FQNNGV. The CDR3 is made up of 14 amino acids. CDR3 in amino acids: CASSLGSANYGYTF. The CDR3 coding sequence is TGTGCCAGCAGCTTAGGGTCTGCTAACTATGGCTACACCTTC.

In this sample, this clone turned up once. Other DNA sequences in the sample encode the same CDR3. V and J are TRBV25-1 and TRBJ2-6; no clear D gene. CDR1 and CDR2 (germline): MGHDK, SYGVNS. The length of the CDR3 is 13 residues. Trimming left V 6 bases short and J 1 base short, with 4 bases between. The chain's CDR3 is CASSNSGANVLTF. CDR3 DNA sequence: TGTGCCAGCAGCAATTCTGGGGCCAACGTCCTGACTTTC.

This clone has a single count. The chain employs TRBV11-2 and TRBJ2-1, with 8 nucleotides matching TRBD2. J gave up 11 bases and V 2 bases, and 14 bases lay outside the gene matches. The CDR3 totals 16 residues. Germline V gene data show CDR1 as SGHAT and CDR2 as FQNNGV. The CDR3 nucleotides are TGTGCCAGCAGCTTATTGGCTTCTAGCGGGCCAAAGCAGCAGTTCTTC. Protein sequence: CASSLLASSGPKQQFF. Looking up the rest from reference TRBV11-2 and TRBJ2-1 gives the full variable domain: EAGVAQSPRYKIIEKRQSVAFWCNPISGHATLYWYQQILGQGPKLLIQFQNNGVVDDSQLPKDRFSAERLKGVDSTLKIQPAKLEDSAVYLCASSLLASSGPKQQFFGPGTRLTVL.

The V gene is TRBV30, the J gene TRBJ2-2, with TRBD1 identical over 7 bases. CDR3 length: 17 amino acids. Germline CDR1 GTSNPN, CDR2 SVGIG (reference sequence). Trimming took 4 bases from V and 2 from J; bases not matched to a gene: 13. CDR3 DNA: TGTGCCTGGACCAAAAAAGCAGGGACAGTTAACACCGGGGAGCTGTTTTTT. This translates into CAWTKKAGTVNTGELFF.

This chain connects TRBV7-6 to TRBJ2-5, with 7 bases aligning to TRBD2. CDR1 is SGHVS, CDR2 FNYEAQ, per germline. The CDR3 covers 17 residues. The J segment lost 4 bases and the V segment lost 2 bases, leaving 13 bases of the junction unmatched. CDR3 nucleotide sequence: TGTGCCAGCAGCTTACTACTGACCGTGGGGGGGGGAGAGACCCAGTACTTC. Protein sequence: CASSLLLTVGGGETQYF.

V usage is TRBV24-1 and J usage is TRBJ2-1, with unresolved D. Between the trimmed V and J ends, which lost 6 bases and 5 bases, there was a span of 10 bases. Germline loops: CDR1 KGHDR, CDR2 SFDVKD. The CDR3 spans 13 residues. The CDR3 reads CATSLWQNNEQFF. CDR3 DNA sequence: TGTGCCACCAGTCTCTGGCAGAACAATGAGCAGTTCTTC.

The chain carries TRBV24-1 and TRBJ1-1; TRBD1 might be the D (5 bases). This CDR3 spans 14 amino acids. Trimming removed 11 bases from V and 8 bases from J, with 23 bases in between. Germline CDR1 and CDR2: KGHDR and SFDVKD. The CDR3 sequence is CANDPGTEEGEAFF. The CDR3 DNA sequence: TGTGCCAACGACCCGGGGACTGAGGAAGGGGAAGCTTTCTTT.

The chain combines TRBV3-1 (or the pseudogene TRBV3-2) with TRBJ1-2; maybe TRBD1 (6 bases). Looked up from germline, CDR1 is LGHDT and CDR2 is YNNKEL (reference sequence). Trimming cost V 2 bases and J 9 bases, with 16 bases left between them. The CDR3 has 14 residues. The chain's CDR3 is CASSQNWRDTSYTF. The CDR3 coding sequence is TGTGCCAGCAGCCAAAATTGGAGGGACACCAGCTACACCTTC.

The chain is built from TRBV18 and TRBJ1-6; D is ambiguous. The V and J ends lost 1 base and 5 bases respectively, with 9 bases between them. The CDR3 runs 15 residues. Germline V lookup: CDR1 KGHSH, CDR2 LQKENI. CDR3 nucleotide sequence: TGTGCCAGCTCACCACGTACGGCAGATAATTCACCCCTCCACTTT. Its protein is CASSPRTADNSPLHF.

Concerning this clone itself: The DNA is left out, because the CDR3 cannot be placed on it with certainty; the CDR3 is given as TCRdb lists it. CDR3 amino acids: CATSEGRFGAGANVLTF. The V gene is TRBV24-1, the J gene TRBJ2-6. 17 amino acids form the CDR3, both terminal residues included. From germline, CDR1 is KGHDR and CDR2 SFDVKD.

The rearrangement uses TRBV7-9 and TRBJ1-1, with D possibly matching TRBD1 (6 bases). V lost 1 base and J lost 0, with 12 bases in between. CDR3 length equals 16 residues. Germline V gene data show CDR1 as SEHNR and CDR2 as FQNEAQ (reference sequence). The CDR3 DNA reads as TGTGCCAGCAGCTTAGGTCCCCCAGGGGTGAACACTGAAGCTTTCTTT. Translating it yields CASSLGPPGVNTEAFF.

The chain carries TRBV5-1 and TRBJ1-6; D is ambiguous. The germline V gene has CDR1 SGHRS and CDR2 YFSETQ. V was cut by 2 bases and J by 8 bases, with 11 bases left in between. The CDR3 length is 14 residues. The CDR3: CASSLGGFDSPLHF. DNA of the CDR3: TGCGCCAGCAGCTTAGGAGGCTTCGATTCACCCCTCCACTTT.

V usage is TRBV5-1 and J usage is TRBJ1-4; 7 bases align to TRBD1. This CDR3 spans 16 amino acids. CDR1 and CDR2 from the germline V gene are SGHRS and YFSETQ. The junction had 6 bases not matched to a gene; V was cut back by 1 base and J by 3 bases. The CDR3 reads CASSLWTGLSNEKLFF. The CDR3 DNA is TGCGCCAGCAGCTTGTGGACAGGCCTCTCTAATGAAAAACTGTTTTTT.